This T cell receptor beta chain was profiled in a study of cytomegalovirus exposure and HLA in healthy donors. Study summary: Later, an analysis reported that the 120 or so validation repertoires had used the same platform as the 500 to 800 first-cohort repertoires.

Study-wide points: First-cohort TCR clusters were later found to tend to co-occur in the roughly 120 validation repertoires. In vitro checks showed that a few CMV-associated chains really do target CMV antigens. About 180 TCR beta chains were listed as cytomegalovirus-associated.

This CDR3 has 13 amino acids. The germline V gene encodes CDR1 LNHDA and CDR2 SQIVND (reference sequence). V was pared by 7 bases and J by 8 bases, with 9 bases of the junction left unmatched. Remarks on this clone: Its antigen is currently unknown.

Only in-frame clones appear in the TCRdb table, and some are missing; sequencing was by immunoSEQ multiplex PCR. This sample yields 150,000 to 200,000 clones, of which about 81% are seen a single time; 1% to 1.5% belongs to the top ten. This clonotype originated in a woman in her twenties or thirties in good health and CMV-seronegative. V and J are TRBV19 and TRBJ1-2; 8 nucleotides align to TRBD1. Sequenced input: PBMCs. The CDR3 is CASTPTGAGGYTF. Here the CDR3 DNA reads TGTGCCAGTACCCCGACAGGGGCTGGGGGCTACACCTTC.